This T cell receptor (beta chain) was documented in a study of blood T cell repertoires in COVID-19. On the study more broadly: Acute and convalescent COVID-19 samples came from the United States, Italy and Spain. Sample material is recorded as cDNA or gDNA derived from T cells, B-cell-depleted T cells, or PBMCs.

Repertoires were generated with immunoSEQ multiplex PCR, while TCRdb's copy carries only in-frame clones and drops some. The repertoire holds approximately 190,000 clones, 80% seen once, with about 7.2% in the top ten. This TCR derives from a man in his sixties with acute or convalescent COVID-19. The sample was peripheral blood.

CDR3 region: CASSQYVAGATGGYTF. CDR3 DNA: TGTGCCAGCAGCCAATACGTTGCGGGGGCAACAGGTGGCTACACCTTC. V and J are TRBV3-1 (or the pseudogene TRBV3-2) and TRBJ1-2; maybe TRBD1 (6 bases). The CDR3 is 16 residues long. Germline CDR1 and CDR2: LGHDT and YNNKEL (reference sequence). Trimming took 2 bases from V and 7 from J, leaving 20 bases between them.